The 29 T cell receptor beta chains below come from one sample, sequenced in a study of blood T cell repertoires in COVID-19. Method: immunoSEQ multiplex PCR; TCRdb's copy keeps in-frame clones and lacks some. The data contain 70,000 to 75,000 clones, 75% to 85% of them singletons. Sequencing input: peripheral blood. These receptors all stem from a woman aged 65 to 85 with acute or convalescent COVID-19.

V usage is TRBV5-6 and J usage is TRBJ1-2; 8 nucleotides match TRBD1. Germline CDR1 is SGHDT and CDR2 is YYEEEE. The J segment lost 9 bases and the V segment lost 4 bases, leaving 17 bases of the junction unmatched. The CDR3 length is 16 residues. The DNA of the CDR3 is TGTGCCAGCAGCCTCGGACAGGGAAGGACCCTTATAAGCTACACCTTC. Encoded protein: CASSLGQGRTLISYTF.

V and J are TRBV20-1 and TRBJ1-4; no reliable D call. Looked up from germline, CDR1 is DFQATT and CDR2 is SNEGSKA (reference sequence). There are 13 residues in the CDR3. V lost 3 bases and J lost 3, with 8 bases in between. The DNA for the CDR3 is TGCAGTGCTAGTGTAGTAGCTAATGAAAAACTGTTTTTT. It yields the protein CSASVVANEKLFF.

The chain employs TRBV27 and TRBJ1-1, with a weak D call TRBD1 (6 bases). Germline CDR1 is MNHEY and CDR2 is SMNVEV (reference sequence). With 6 bases removed from V and 5 bases from J, the gap between germline ends came to 28 bases. The CDR3 has 18 amino acids. The CDR3 sequence: CASSARGVKPLGATEAFF. The CDR3 nucleotides read TGTGCCAGCAGCGCGCGGGGGGTGAAACCCCTGGGGGCGACTGAAGCTTTCTTT.

V and J are TRBV9 and TRBJ1-6; D is undetermined. V lost 0 bases to trimming and J lost 7 bases, with 14 bases between them. Germline V gives CDR1 SGDLS, CDR2 YYNGEE. The CDR3 has 16 residues. The CDR3 sequence is CASSVGSPLENSPLHF. Written as DNA, the CDR3 is TGTGCCAGCAGCGTAGGAAGCCCCTTGGAGAATTCACCCCTCCACTTT.

The J gene is TRBJ2-1, the V gene TRBV19; D perhaps matches TRBD1 (5 bases). This CDR3 contains 10 residues. The germline V gene has CDR1 LNHDA and CDR2 SQIVND (reference sequence). Written as DNA, the CDR3 is TGTGTAAGCAGGGACAATGAGCAGTTCTTC. Amino acids: CVSRDNEQFF.

The V and J genes are TRBV18 and TRBJ1-4, with 9 bases fitting TRBD1. V lost 8 bases and J lost 5; bases outside the gene matches: 3. The germline V gene has CDR1 KGHSH and CDR2 LQKENI. The CDR3 consists of 13 residues. Written as DNA, the CDR3 is TGTGCCAGCCAAGGACAGGGGAATGAAAAACTGTTTTTT. It encodes CASQGQGNEKLFF. Based on the CDR3 plus reference TRBV18 and TRBJ1-4, the full variable domain is NAGVMQNPRHLVRRRGQEARLRCSPMKGHSHVYWYRQLPEEGLKFMVYLQKENIIDESGMPKERFSAEFPKEGPSILRIQQVVRGDSAAYFCASQGQGNEKLFFGSGTQLSVL.

The chain couples TRBV18 to TRBJ2-2; 11 bases match TRBD2. CDR3 length equals 15 residues. Germline values: CDR1 KGHSH, CDR2 LQKENI. Trimming at V came to 4 bases and at J to 3 bases, leaving 1 base not matched to a gene. The chain's CDR3 is CASSRSGRDTGELFF. The CDR3 nucleotides are TGTGCCAGCTCACGTAGCGGGAGGGACACCGGGGAGCTGTTTTTT.

The V gene is TRBV5-4, the J gene TRBJ2-5, with 12 bases matching TRBD2. Germline trimming cut 5 bases from V and 5 bases from J; bases unmatched to any gene: 7. Per the germline V gene, CDR1 is SGHNT and CDR2 is YYREEE (reference sequence). There are 15 residues in the CDR3. CDR3 residues: CASSFGLAGMETQYF. CDR3 sequence (DNA): TGTGCCAGCAGTTTCGGACTAGCGGGGATGGAGACCCAGTACTTC. Combining the CDR3 with reference TRBV5-4 and TRBJ2-5 gives the whole variable domain ETGVTQSPTHLIKTRGQQVTLRCSSQSGHNTVSWYQQALGQGPQFIFQYYREEENGRGNFPPRFSGLQFPNYSSELNVNALELDDSALYLCASSFGLAGMETQYFGPGTRLLVL.

This clone was counted a few times. The chain couples TRBV6-6 to TRBJ2-7, with 8 bases that match TRBD1. The CDR3 is 14 residues long. V lost 0 bases and J lost 5; bases outside the gene matches: 3. CDR1 is MNHNY, CDR2 SVGAGI, per germline (reference sequence). In DNA form, the CDR3 reads TGTGCCAGCAGTTACTCCCGGGACAGGAACGAGCAGTACTTC. This encodes CASSYSRDRNEQYF.

V usage is TRBV6-5 and J usage is TRBJ1-4, with D perhaps matching TRBD1 (5 bases). The CDR3 loop spans 15 amino acids. Trimming cost V 4 bases and J 3 bases, with 12 bases left between them. Germline CDR1 is MNHEY and CDR2 is SVGAGI. CDR3 sequence reads: CASSFLTASNEKLFF. The DNA of the CDR3 is TGTGCCAGCAGTTTCCTGACAGCCTCTAATGAAAAACTGTTTTTT.

The chain recombines TRBV19 with TRBJ2-7; 7 bases are a match to TRBD2. Germline V gene sequence: CDR1 LNHDA, CDR2 SQIVND (reference sequence). Trimming took 3 bases from V and 3 from J; bases not matched to a gene: 11. The CDR3 is 16 residues long. The CDR3 nucleotides are TGTGCCAGTAGTATCAAGCCGGGAGGCACCTTCTACGAGCAGTACTTC. As protein: CASSIKPGGTFYEQYF.

This clone was recorded only once. The chain recombines TRBV28 with TRBJ1-5; D gene unclear. Germline CDR1 reads MDHEN; CDR2 reads SYDVKM. V lost 5 bases, J lost 7 bases, and 18 bases lay in between. CDR3 length: 15 amino acids. The CDR3 DNA is TGTGCCAGCAGTCCCCCCGGCAGTTCGGGACAGCCCCAGCATTTT. Residues: CASSPPGSSGQPQHF.

The rearrangement joins TRBV28 to TRBJ2-7, with 9 bases matching TRBD1. Germline CDR1 MDHEN, CDR2 SYDVKM. CDR3 length equals 14 residues. Losses at the gene ends were 7 bases for V and 5 bases for J; bases not matched to a gene: 9. The CDR3 DNA sequence: TGTGCCAGCACCCCCGGGACAGGGCTTCACGAGCAGTACTTC. Translation: CASTPGTGLHEQYF.

V is TRBV3-1 (or the pseudogene TRBV3-2) and J is TRBJ2-1; no clear D gene. This CDR3 comprises 15 residues. The V and J ends lost 0 bases and 3 bases respectively, with 9 bases between them. The V gene's germline CDR1 is LGHDT and CDR2 YNNKEL (reference sequence). This chain's CDR3 is CASSQDSTGYNEQFF. The CDR3 region has the DNA TGTGCCAGCAGCCAAGACTCGACGGGCTACAATGAGCAGTTCTTC.

This chain uses TRBV19 with TRBJ1-5; 11 bases are a match to TRBD1. Germline CDR1 reads LNHDA; CDR2 reads SQIVND (reference sequence). The CDR3 is 16 residues long. The V gene end was trimmed by 3 bases and the J gene end by 2 bases; junction bases not matched to a gene: 3. CDR3 loop: CASSMGQGGRNQPQHF. CDR3 sequence (DNA): TGTGCCAGTAGTATGGGACAGGGGGGACGCAATCAGCCCCAGCATTTT.

This clone occurred once. The rearrangement uses TRBV5-5 and TRBJ2-7, with 8 positions matching TRBD2. The trim removed 4 bases at V and 6 bases at J, leaving 9 bases unmatched. The germline V gene encodes CDR1 SGHKS and CDR2 YYEKEE (reference sequence). The CDR3 is 14 residues long. In DNA form, the CDR3 reads TGTGCCAGCAGCCCGCGGACACGGGAGGGCGAGCAGTACTTC. Translating it yields CASSPRTREGEQYF.

The chain carries TRBV5-1 and TRBJ1-1; a possible D gene is TRBD1 (6 bases). Deletions cut 5 bases from V and 0 bases from J, with 11 bases between. Germline CDR1 is SGHRS and CDR2 is YFSETQ. The CDR3 extends over 14 amino acids. The CDR3 is CASRTGTLNTEAFF. For the CDR3, the DNA is TGCGCCAGCAGAACTGGGACACTGAACACTGAAGCTTTCTTT.

The chain couples TRBV7-9 to TRBJ1-2; 10 nucleotides match TRBD1. The junction had 9 bases not matched to a gene; V was cut back by 5 bases and J by 0 bases. CDR3 length: 17 residues. From germline, CDR1 is SEHNR and CDR2 FQNEAQ (reference sequence). CDR3 sequence: CASSTADRGSANYGYTF. The DNA of the CDR3 is TGTGCCAGCAGCACCGCGGACAGGGGGAGCGCTAACTATGGCTACACCTTC.

The genes are TRBV11-3 and TRBJ2-5; unclear D gene. V lost 5 bases and J 5 bases, leaving 6 bases between the germline ends. Germline-derived CDR1 and CDR2 are SGHNT and YENEEA. This CDR3 has 11 amino acids. CDR3 protein: CASSPGETQYF. For the CDR3, the DNA is TGTGCCAGCAGCCCCGGGGAGACCCAGTACTTC.

The chain has TRBV18 and TRBJ2-3; 12 bases fit TRBD2. V lost 0 bases, J lost 6 bases, and 10 bases stayed unmatched. The CDR3 contains 18 residues. Germline CDR1 KGHSH, CDR2 LQKENI. Here the CDR3 reads CASSPPYSSGRASDTQYF. The CDR3 DNA follows: TGTGCCAGCTCACCACCCTACTCTAGCGGGAGGGCCAGTGATACGCAGTATTTT.

The chain has TRBV29-1 and TRBJ2-1; TRBD2 aligns across 11 bases. Germline CDR1 is SQVTM and CDR2 is ANQGSEA. Germline trimming cut 8 bases from V and 4 bases from J; bases unmatched to any gene: 7. The CDR3 is 14 amino acids. The CDR3 DNA reads TGCAGCTCCTCCGGGACTAGCGGATACAATGAGCAGTTCTTC. Its translation is CSSSGTSGYNEQFF.

The rearrangement joins TRBV5-4 to TRBJ2-7; tentative D call: TRBD2 (7 bases). Per the germline V gene, CDR1 is SGHNT and CDR2 is YYREEE (reference sequence). V dropped 4 bases and J dropped 0 bases, with 17 bases sitting between them. CDR3 length: 16 amino acids. The CDR3 spells CASSRGAGGSSYEQYF. CDR3 DNA sequence: TGTGCCAGCAGCCGGGGGGCTGGCGGGAGCTCCTACGAGCAGTACTTC.

This sequence joins TRBV5-4 and TRBJ2-5, with 7 bases aligning to TRBD2. This CDR3 region has 14 residues. CDR1 and CDR2 (germline): SGHNT, YYREEE (reference sequence). J lost 5 bases, V lost 0 bases, and 4 bases had no gene match. The DNA of the CDR3 is TGTGCCAGCAGCTTGGGGGAGGGCTCGGAGACCCAGTACTTC. It is translated as CASSLGEGSETQYF.

The chain uses TRBV13 and TRBJ1-1; perhaps TRBD1 as D (6 bases). Germline V lookup: CDR1 PRHDT, CDR2 FYEKMQ (reference sequence). Trimming shortened V by 6 bases and J by 1 base, and 12 bases separated the two germline ends. This CDR3 region has 14 residues. CDR3 in amino acids: CASRGGAPNTEAFF. CDR3 in DNA: TGTGCCAGCAGGGGGGGGGCACCGAACACTGAAGCTTTCTTT.

Comment on this clone: The junction departs from germline at one end; a sequencing error may be responsible. The chain recombines TRBV5-4 with TRBJ2-1; TRBD1 matches at 10 bases. Germline V lookup: CDR1 SGHNT, CDR2 YYREEE (reference sequence). CDR3 size: 18 residues. CDR3 in amino acids: CASSLGQGAWTGYSEQFF. As DNA, the CDR3 is TGTGCCAGCAGCTTGGGACAGGGGGCGTGGACAGGTTACAGTGAGCAGTTCTTC.

The V call is TRBV30, the J call TRBJ2-5; TRBD1 is a possible D gene (7 bases). V gave up 0 bases and J gave up 6 bases, with 14 bases separating them. The CDR3 spans 14 residues. The germline gives CDR1 GTSNPN, CDR2 SVGIG (reference sequence). The CDR3 DNA reads as TGTGCCTGGAGTGTAGGAGGGGGCGCCCAGACCCAGTACTTC. Residues: CAWSVGGGAQTQYF.

The chain uses TRBV6-6 and TRBJ1-1; D unresolved. CDR3 length: 13 amino acids. V lost 3 bases, J lost 5 bases, and 10 bases lay in between. Germline assignment: CDR1 MNHNY and CDR2 SVGAGI (reference sequence). The CDR3 coding sequence is TGTGCCAGCAGTTATTTGGAGAGGACTGAAGCTTTCTTT. As protein: CASSYLERTEAFF.

The V gene is TRBV6-5, the J gene TRBJ1-2, with D unresolved. The V end was cut by 0 bases, the J end by 8 bases, with 13 bases between. This CDR3 region has 14 residues. The germline CDR1 and CDR2 sequences are MNHEY and SVGAGI. CDR3 residues: CASSYSIQVVGYTF. CDR3 DNA sequence: TGTGCCAGCAGTTACTCGATCCAGGTGGTCGGCTACACCTTC.

This rearrangement joins TRBV23-1 to TRBJ1-1; 9 nucleotides line up with TRBD1. TRBV23-1 is labeled an ORF, and its function is uncertain. The CDR3 totals 13 residues. V shed 4 bases and J 5 bases; nucleotides not matched to a gene: 2. Here the CDR3 reads CASSRTGDTEAFF. The CDR3 nucleotides read TGCGCCAGCAGTCGGACAGGGGATACTGAAGCTTTCTTT.